The entry that follows covers one TCR beta chain sequence. No antigen is known for it. Data came from immunoSEQ multiplex PCR; TCRdb stores just in-frame clones and leaves some out. The sample consists of about 70,000 clones, 75% to 90% of them appearing once. The entry originates in a study of graft-versus-host responses after intestinal transplantation. Background on the study: Among the recipients, transplants were multivisceral, liver-intestinal, or isolated intestinal. Induction using anti-thymocyte globulin, followed by tacrolimus and steroids for 2 to 4 years, was given to all recipients. Points from the study as a whole: HvG clone declines early post-transplant were associated with peak circulating GvH levels.

The CDR3 spans 13 residues. Germline-derived CDR1 and CDR2 are SEHNR and FQNEAQ (reference sequence). V dropped 5 bases and J dropped 5; count of bases not matched to a gene: 5. The chain joins TRBV7-9 to TRBJ1-2; 7 nucleotides align to TRBD1. The sequence was obtained from a human donor who was the organ donor for an intestinal transplant. This material consisted of unstimulated CD4+ T cells sorted from spleen or lymph node cells, taken before transplant. CDR3 sequence (DNA): TGTGCCAGCAGCCAAGGGACAGTGTATGGCTACACCTTC. This translates into CASSQGTVYGYTF.